Sequencing of this T cell receptor beta chain was carried out in a study of blood T cell repertoires in COVID-19. Cohorts were assigned according to the clinical history that participants reported. Recovered status applied to Cohort 3 donors who had two consecutive negative PCRs. It also applied to those with clearance or with symptom resolution. Using immunoSEQ multiplex PCR, the repertoire was profiled, and TCRdb retains in-frame clones only, with some absent. Counted here are around 250,000 clones, approximately 85% occurring once; the ten biggest clones make up 1.5% to 2%. This receptor was taken from a woman aged 50 to 65 who had recovered from COVID-19. Source material: PBMCs or T cells enriched from blood (not recorded which).

Here the CDR3 reads CASSLGGGSYNEQFF. The CDR3 DNA reads TGTGCCAGCAGTTTGGGCGGAGGGTCCTACAATGAGCAGTTCTTC. The chain combines TRBV27 with TRBJ2-1; D perhaps matches TRBD2 (6 bases). V was pared by 3 bases and J by 1 base, with 10 bases between. Germline values: CDR1 MNHEY, CDR2 SMNVEV (reference sequence). The CDR3 is 15 amino acids.